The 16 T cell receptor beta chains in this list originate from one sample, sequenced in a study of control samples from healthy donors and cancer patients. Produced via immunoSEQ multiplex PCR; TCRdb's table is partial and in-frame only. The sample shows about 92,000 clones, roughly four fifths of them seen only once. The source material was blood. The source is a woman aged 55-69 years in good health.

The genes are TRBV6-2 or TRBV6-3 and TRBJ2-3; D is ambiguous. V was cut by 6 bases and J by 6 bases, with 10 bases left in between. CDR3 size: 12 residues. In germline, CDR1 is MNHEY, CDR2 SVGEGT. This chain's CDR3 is CASSPSSDTQYF. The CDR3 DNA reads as TGTGCCAGCAGCCCGAGCTCCGATACGCAGTATTTT.

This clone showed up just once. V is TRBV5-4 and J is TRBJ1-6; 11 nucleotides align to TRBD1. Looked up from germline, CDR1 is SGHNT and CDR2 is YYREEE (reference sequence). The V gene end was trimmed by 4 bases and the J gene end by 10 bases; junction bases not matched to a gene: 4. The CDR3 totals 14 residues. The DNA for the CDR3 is TGTGCCAGCAGCCGGGACAGGGGGGACTCACCCCTCCACTTT. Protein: CASSRDRGDSPLHF.

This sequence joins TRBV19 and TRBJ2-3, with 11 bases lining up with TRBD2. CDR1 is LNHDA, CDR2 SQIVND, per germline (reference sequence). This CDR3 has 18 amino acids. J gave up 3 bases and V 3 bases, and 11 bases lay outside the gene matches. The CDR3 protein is CASSIAGIAGGPTDTQYF. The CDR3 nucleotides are TGTGCCAGTAGTATTGCCGGAATAGCGGGAGGGCCGACAGATACGCAGTATTTT.

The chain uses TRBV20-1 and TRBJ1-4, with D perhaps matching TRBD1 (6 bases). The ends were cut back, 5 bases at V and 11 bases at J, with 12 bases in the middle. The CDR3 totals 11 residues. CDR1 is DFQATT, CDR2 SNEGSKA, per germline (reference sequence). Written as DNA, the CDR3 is TGCAGTGCTTTCCAAGGGGGGAAACTGTTTTTT. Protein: CSAFQGGKLFF.

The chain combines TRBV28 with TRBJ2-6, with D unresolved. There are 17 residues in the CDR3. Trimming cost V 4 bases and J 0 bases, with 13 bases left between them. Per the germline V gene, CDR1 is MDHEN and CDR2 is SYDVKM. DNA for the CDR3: TGTGCCAGCAGTTCCCCCCCCCTGGGCTCTGGGGCCAACGTCCTGACTTTC. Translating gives CASSSPPLGSGANVLTF.

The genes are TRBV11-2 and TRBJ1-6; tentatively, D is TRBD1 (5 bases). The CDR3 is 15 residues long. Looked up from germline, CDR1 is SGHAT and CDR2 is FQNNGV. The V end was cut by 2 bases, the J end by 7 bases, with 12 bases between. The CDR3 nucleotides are TGTGCCAGCAGCTTATTCACGACAGCAAATTCACCCCTCCACTTT. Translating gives CASSLFTTANSPLHF. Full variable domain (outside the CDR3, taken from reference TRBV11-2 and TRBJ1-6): EAGVAQSPRYKIIEKRQSVAFWCNPISGHATLYWYQQILGQGPKLLIQFQNNGVVDDSQLPKDRFSAERLKGVDSTLKIQPAKLEDSAVYLCASSLFTTANSPLHFGNGTRLTVT.

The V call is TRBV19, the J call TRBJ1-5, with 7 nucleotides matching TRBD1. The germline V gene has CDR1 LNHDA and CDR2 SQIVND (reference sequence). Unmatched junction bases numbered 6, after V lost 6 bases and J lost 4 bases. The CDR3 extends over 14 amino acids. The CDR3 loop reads CASSRAGGNQPQHF. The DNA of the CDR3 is TGTGCCAGTAGCCGGGCAGGGGGGAATCAGCCCCAGCATTTT.

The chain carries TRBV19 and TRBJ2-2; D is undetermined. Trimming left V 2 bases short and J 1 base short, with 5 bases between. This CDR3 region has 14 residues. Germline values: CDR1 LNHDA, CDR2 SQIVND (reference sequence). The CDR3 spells CASSIKRNTGELFF. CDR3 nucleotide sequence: TGTGCCAGTAGTATAAAACGGAACACCGGGGAGCTGTTTTTT.

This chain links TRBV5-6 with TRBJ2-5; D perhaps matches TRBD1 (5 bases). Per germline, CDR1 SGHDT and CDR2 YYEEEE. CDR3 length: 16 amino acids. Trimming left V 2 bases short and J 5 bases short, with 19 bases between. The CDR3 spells CASSFHPSDNLETQYF. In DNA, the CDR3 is TGTGCCAGCAGCTTTCATCCGTCGGACAACCTCGAGACCCAGTACTTC.

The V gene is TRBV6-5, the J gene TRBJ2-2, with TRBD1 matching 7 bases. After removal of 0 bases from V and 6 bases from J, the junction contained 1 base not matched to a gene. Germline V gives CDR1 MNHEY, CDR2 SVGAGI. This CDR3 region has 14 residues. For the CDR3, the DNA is TGTGCCAGCAGTTACTCGCAGGGGGCCGGGGAGCTGTTTTTT. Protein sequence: CASSYSQGAGELFF.

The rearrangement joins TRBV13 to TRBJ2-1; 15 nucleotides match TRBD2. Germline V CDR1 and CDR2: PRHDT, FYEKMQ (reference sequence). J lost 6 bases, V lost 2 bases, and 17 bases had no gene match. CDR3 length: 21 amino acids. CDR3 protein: CASSLRTSGLAGGWRANEQFF. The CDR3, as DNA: TGTGCCAGCAGCTTAAGGACCTCGGGACTAGCGGGGGGTTGGAGGGCCAATGAGCAGTTCTTC.

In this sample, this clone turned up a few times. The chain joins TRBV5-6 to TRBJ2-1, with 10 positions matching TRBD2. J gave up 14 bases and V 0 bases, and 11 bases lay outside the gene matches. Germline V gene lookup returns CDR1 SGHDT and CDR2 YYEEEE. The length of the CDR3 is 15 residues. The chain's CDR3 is CASSLGLAGVIGKFF. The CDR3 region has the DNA TGTGCCAGCAGCTTGGGGCTAGCGGGAGTCATAGGGAAGTTCTTC.

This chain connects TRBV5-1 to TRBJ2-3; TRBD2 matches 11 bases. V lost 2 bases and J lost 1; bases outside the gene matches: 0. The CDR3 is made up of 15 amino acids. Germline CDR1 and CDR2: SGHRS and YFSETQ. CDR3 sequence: CASSLLAGGTDTQYF. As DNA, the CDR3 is TGCGCCAGCAGCTTACTAGCGGGGGGCACAGATACGCAGTATTTT.

CDR3 in amino acids: CATSNPTEQFF. The CDR3 DNA reads as TGTGCCACCAGTAACCCCACGGAGCAGTTCTTC. This chain uses TRBV24-1 with TRBJ2-1; D is ambiguous. The length of the CDR3 is 11 residues. Looked up from germline, CDR1 is KGHDR and CDR2 is SFDVKD. The V end was cut by 6 bases, the J end by 10 bases, with 9 bases between.

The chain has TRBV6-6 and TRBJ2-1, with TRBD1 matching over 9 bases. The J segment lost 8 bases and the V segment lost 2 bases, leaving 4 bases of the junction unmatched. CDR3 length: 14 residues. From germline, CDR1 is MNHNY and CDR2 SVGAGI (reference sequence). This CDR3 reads CASSYGTGRDEQFF. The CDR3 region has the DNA TGTGCCAGCAGTTACGGGACAGGGCGGGATGAGCAGTTCTTC.

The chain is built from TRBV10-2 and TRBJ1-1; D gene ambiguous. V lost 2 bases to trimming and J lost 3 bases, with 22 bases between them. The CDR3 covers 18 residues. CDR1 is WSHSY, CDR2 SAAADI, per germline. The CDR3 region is CASSEPNGWREQDTEAFF. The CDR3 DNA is TGCGCCAGCAGTGAGCCGAATGGGTGGAGAGAACAAGACACTGAAGCTTTCTTT.